This T cell receptor beta chain was sequenced in a study of response to subunit inactivated influenza vaccine. MiXCR, run by TCRdb on the RT-PCR reads, gives a single entry per CDR3 protein. Among more than 450,000 distinct CDR3 sequences listed, less than 8% were seen once. This clonotype was seen ten or more times. Antigen unknown. The junction departs from germline at one end; a sequencing error may be responsible. CDR1 and CDR2 from the germline V gene are SGHTA and FQGNSA. This CDR3 has 12 amino acids. Study conclusions and caveats: Every seasonal influenza vaccination brings in few new T cells, the authors suggested.

V usage is TRBV7-2 and J usage is TRBJ2-1; 8 bases agree with TRBD2. This receptor was taken from a man aged 50-75 years who received an inactivated influenza vaccine. This material consisted of PBMCs from blood, taken less than 30 months after vaccination. CDR3 sequence: CASSSQIAGQVF. The CDR3 DNA follows: TGTGCCAGCAGCTCCCAGATAGCGGGACAAGTCTTC.